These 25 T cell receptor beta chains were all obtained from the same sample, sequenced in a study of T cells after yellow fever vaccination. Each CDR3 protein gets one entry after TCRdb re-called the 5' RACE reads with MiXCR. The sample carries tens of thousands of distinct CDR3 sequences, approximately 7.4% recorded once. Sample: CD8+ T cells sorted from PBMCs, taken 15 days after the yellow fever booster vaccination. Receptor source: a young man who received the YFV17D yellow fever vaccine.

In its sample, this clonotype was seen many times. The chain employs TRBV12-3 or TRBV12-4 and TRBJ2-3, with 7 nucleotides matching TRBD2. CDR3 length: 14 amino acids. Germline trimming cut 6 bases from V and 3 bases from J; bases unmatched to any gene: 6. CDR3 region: CASSPEGGTDTQYF. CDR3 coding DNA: TGTGCCAGCAGCCCCGAGGGAGGGACAGATACGCAGTATTTT.

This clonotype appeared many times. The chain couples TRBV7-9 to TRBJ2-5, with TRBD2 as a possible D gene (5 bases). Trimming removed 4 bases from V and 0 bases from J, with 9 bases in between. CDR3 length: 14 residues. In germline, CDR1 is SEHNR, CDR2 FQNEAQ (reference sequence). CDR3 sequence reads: CASSSREYQETQYF. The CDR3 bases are TGTGCCAGCAGCTCAAGGGAGTACCAAGAGACCCAGTACTTC.

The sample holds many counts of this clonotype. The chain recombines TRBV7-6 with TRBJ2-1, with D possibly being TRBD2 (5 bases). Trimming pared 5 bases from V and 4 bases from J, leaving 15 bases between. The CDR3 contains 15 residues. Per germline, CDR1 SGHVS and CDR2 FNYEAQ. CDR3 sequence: CASSPTSGHYNEQFF. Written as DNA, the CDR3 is TGTGCCAGCAGCCCCACGAGCGGCCATTACAATGAGCAGTTCTTC.

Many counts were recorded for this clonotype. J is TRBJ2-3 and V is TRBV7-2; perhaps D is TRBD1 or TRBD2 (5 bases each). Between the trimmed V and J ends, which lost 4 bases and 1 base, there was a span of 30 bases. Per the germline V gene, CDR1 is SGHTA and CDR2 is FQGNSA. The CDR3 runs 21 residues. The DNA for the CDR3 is TGTGCCAGCAGCTCATCGGGTTGGGGACCAATCTTAAGTCTGGGCACAGATACGCAGTATTTT. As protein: CASSSSGWGPILSLGTDTQYF. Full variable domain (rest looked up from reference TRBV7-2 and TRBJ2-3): GAGVSQSPSNKVTEKGKDVELRCDPISGHTALYWYRQSLGQGLEFLIYFQGNSAPDKSGLPSDRFSAERTGGSVSTLTIQRTQQEDSAVYLCASSSSGWGPILSLGTDTQYFGPGTRLTVL.

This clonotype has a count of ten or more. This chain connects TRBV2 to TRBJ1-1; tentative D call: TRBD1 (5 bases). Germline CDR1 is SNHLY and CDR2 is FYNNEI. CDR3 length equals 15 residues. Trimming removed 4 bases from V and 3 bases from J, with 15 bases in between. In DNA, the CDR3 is TGTGCCAGCAGTGCTTCGATGGCGGGGGACACTGAAGCTTTCTTT. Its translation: CASSASMAGDTEAFF.

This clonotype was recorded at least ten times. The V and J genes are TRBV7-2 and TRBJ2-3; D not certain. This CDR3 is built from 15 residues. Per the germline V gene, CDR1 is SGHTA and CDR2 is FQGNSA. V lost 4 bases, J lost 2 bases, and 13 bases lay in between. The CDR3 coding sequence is TGTGCCAGCAGCTCAGTTGGGCCCCACACAGATACGCAGTATTTT. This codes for CASSSVGPHTDTQYF. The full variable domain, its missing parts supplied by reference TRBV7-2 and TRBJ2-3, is GAGVSQSPSNKVTEKGKDVELRCDPISGHTALYWYRQSLGQGLEFLIYFQGNSAPDKSGLPSDRFSAERTGGSVSTLTIQRTQQEDSAVYLCASSSVGPHTDTQYFGPGTRLTVL.

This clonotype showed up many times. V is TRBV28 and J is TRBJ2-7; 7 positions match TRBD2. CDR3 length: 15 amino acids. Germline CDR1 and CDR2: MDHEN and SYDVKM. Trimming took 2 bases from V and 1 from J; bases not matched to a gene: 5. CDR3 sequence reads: CASSLNLGGSYEQYF. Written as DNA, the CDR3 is TGTGCCAGCAGTTTAAATCTGGGGGGGTCCTACGAGCAGTACTTC.

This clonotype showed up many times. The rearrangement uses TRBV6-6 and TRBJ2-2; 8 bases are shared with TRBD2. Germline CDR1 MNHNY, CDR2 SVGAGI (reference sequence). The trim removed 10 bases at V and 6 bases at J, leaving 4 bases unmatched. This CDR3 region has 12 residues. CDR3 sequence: CAIPGGAGELFF. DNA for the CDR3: TGTGCCATTCCCGGGGGGGCCGGGGAGCTGTTTTTT.

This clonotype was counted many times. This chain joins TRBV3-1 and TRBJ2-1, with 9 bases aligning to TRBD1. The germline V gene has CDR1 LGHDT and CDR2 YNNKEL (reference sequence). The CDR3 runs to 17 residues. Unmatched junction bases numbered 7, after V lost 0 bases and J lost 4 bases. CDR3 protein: CASSQETRDRAYNEQFF. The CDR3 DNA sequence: TGTGCCAGCAGCCAAGAGACCCGGGACAGGGCATACAATGAGCAGTTCTTC.

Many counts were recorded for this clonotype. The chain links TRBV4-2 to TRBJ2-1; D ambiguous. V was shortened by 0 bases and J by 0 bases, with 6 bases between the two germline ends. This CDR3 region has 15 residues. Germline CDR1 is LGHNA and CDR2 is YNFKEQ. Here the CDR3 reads CASSQELISYNEQFF. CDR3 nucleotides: TGTGCCAGCAGCCAAGAACTTATCTCCTACAATGAGCAGTTCTTC.

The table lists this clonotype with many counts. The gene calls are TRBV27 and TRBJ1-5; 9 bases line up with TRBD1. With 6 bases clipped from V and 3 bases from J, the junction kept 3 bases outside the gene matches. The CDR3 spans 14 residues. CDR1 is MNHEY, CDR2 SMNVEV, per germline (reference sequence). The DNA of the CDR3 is TGTGCCAGCAGGCGGACAGGGGACAATCAGCCCCAGCATTTT. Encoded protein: CASRRTGDNQPQHF.

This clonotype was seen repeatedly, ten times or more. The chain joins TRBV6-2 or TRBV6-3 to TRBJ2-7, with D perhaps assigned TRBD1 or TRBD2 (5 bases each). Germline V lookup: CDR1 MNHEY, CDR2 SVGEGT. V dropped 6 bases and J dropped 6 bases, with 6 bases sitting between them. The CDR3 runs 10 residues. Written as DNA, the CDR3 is TGTGCCAGCAGAGGGACCGAGCAGTACTTC. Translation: CASRGTEQYF.

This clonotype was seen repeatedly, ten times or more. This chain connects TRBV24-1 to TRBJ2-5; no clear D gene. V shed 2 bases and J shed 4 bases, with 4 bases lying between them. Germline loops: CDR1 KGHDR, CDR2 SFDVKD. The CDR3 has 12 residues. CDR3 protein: CATSDWGETQYF. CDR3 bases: TGTGCCACCAGTGATTGGGGAGAGACCCAGTACTTC.

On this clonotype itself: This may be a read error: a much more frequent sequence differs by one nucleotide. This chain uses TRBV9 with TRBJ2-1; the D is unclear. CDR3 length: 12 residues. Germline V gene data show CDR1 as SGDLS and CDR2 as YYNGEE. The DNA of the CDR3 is TGTGCCAGCATCGTATACGGCAATGAGCAGTTCTTC. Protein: CASIVYGNEQFF.

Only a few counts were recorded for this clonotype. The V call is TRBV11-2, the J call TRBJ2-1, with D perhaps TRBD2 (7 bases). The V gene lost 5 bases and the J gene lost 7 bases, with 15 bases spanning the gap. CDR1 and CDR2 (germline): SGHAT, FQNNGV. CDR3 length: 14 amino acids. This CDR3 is CASSPGGLENEQFF. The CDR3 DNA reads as TGTGCCAGCAGCCCGGGGGGCCTTGAAAATGAGCAGTTCTTC.

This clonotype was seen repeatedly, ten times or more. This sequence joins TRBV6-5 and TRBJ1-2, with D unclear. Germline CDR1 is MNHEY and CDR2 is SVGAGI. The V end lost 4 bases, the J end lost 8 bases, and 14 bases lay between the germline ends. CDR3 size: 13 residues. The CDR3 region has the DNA TGTGCCAGCAGTTTCGTCAGCAGAGAGGGCTACACCTTC. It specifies CASSFVSREGYTF.

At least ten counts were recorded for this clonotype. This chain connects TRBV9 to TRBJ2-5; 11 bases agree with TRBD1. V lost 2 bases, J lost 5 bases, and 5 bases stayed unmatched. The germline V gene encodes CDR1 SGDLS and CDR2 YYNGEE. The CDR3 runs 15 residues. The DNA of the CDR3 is TGTGCCAGCAGCGTGTGGGGACAGGGGGTGGAGACCCAGTACTTC. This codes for CASSVWGQGVETQYF.

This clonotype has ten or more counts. CDR3 in amino acids: CSVAGSLAGGPADTQYF. CDR3 sequence (DNA): TGCAGCGTTGCGGGGTCCCTAGCGGGAGGGCCAGCAGATACGCAGTATTTT. This sequence joins TRBV29-1 and TRBJ2-3; 12 bases map to TRBD2. The CDR3 is 17 amino acids. Germline V gene data show CDR1 as SQVTM and CDR2 as ANQGSEA. V shed 4 bases and J 4 bases; nucleotides not matched to a gene: 12.

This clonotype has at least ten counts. CDR3 in amino acids: CASSLAGNTEAFF. For the CDR3, the DNA is TGTGCCAGCAGCTTGGCAGGCAACACTGAAGCTTTCTTT. The chain links TRBV5-6 to TRBJ1-1; D gene uncertain. V was cut by 0 bases and J by 2 bases, with 5 bases left in between. The CDR3 consists of 13 residues. Looked up from germline, CDR1 is SGHDT and CDR2 is YYEEEE. Combining the CDR3 with reference TRBV5-6 and TRBJ1-1 gives the whole variable domain DAGVTQSPTHLIKTRGQQVTLRCSPKSGHDTVSWYQQALGQGPQFIFQYYEEEERQRGNFPDRFSGHQFPNYSSELNVNALLLGDSALYLCASSLAGNTEAFFGQGTRLTVV.

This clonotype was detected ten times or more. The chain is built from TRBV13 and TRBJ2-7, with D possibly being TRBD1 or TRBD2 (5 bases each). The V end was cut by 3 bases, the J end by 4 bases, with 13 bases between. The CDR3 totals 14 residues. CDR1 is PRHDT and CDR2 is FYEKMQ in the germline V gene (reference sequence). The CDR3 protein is CASSLGREQYEQYF. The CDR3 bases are TGTGCCAGCAGCTTGGGCAGGGAGCAATACGAGCAGTACTTC.

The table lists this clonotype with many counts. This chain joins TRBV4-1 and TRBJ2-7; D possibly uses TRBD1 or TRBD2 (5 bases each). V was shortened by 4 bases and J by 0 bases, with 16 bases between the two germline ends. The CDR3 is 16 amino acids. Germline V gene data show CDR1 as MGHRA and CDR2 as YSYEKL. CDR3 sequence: CASSPSGTGSSYEQYF. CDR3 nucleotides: TGCGCCAGCAGCCCCTCCGGGACGGGAAGCTCCTACGAGCAGTACTTC.

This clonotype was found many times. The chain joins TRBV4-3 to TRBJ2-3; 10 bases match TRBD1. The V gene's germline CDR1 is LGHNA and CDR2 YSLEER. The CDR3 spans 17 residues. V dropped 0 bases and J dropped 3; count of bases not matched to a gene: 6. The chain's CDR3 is CASSQDRDRGGTDTQYF. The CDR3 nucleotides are TGCGCCAGCAGCCAAGATAGGGACAGGGGCGGTACAGATACGCAGTATTTT.

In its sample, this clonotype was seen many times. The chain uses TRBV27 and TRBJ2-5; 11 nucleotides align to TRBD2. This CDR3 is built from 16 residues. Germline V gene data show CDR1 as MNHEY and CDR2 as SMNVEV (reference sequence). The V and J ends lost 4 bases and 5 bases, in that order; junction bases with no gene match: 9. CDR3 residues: CASSSPTSSGGETQYF. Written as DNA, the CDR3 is TGTGCCAGCAGTTCGCCAACCTCTAGCGGGGGGGAGACCCAGTACTTC.

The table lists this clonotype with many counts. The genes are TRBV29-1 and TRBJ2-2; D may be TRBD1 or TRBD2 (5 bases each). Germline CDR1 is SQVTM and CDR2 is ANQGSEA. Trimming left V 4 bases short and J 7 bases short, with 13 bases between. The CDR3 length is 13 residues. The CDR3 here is CSVAGTRGGELFF. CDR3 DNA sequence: TGCAGCGTTGCCGGGACCCGGGGCGGGGAGCTGTTTTTT.

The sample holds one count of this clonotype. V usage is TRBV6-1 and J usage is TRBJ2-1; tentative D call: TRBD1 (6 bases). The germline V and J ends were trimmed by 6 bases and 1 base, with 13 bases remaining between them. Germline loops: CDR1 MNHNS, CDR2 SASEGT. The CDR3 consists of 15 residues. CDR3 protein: CASREDSFSYNEQFF. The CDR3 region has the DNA TGTGCCAGCAGGGAGGACAGTTTTTCCTACAATGAGCAGTTCTTC.